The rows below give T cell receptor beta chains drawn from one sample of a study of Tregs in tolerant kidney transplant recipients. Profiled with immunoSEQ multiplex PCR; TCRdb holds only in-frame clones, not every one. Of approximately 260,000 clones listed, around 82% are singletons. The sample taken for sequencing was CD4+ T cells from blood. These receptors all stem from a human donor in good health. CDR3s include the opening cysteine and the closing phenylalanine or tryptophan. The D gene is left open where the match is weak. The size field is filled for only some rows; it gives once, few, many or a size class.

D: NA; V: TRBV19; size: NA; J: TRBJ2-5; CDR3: CASSSQETQYF; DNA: TGTGCCAGTAGTAGCCAAGAGACCCAGTACTTC
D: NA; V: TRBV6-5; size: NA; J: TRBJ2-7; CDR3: CASSEATPYEQYF; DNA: TGTGCCAGCAGTGAAGCGACTCCGTACGAGCAGTACTTC
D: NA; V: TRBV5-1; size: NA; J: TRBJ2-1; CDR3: CASSSFGRGTAGSYNEQFF; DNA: TGCGCCAGCAGCTCGTTCGGGAGAGGAACAGCTGGATCCTACAATGAGCAGTTCTTC
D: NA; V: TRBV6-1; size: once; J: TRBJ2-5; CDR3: CASSPWDTSRGGQYF; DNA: TGTGCCAGCAGTCCCTGGGACACGAGCAGGGGTGGCCAGTACTTC
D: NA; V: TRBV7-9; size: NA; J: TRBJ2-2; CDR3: CASSLFLQPNTGELFF; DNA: TGTGCCAGCAGCTTATTTCTACAGCCGAACACCGGGGAGCTGTTTTTT
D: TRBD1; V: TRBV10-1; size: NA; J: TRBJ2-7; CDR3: CASSPGTGDYYEQYF; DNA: TGCGCCAGCAGCCCCGGGACAGGTGATTACTACGAGCAGTACTTC
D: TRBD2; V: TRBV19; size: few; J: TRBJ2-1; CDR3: CASSISGIYNEQFF; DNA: TGTGCCAGTAGTATTAGCGGGATTTACAATGAGCAGTTCTTC
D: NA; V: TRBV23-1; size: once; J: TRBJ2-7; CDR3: CASSQSLPETRIGQYF; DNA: TGCGCCAGCAGTCAATCACTTCCCGAGACTAGGATCGGGCAGTACTTC
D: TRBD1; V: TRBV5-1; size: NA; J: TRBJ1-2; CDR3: CASSLTGQGTYGYTF; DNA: TGCGCCAGCAGCTTAACGGGACAGGGCACCTATGGCTACACCTTC
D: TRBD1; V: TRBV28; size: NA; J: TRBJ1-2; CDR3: CASSPVPGTGGFRWGYTF; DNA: TGTGCCAGCAGTCCAGTACCGGGGACAGGGGGCTTTCGGTGGGGCTACACCTTC
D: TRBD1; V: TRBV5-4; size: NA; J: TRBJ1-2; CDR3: CASSRQGQEGGYTF; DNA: TGTGCCAGCAGTCGACAGGGCCAAGAGGGTGGCTACACCTTC
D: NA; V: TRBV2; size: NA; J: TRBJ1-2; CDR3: CASSEPVAILYGYTF; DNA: TGTGCCAGCAGTGAACCGGTAGCAATACTGTATGGCTACACCTTC
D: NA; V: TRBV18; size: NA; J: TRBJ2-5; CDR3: CASSGDQETQYF; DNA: TGTGCCAGCTCAGGGGACCAAGAGACCCAGTACTTC
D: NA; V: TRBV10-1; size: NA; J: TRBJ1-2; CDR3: CASSLDRNANYGYTF; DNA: TGCGCCAGCAGCTTGGACCGAAACGCTAACTATGGCTACACCTTC
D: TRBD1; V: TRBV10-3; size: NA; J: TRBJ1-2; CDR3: CAIKDRGEVFGYTF; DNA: TGTGCCATCAAGGACAGGGGCGAAGTATTTGGCTACACCTTC
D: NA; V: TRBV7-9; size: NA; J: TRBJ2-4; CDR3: CASSFGRVKGRSENIQYF; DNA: TGTGCCAGCAGCTTTGGCAGGGTCAAAGGGAGGTCAGAGAACATTCAGTACTTC
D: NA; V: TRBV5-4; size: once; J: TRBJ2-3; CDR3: CASSLAGTSTDTQYF; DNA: TGTGCCAGCAGCTTGGCAGGGACTAGCACAGATACGCAGTATTTT
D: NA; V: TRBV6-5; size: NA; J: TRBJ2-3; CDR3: CAGNPPLADTQYF; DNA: TGTGCCGGTAATCCTCCACTGGCAGATACGCAGTATTTT
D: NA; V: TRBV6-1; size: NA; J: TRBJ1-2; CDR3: CASSPWGGGAAGYTF; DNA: TGTGCCAGCAGTCCGTGGGGGGGCGGGGCGGCTGGCTACACCTTC
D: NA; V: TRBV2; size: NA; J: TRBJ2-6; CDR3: CASSGPSAGANVLTF; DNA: TGTGCCAGCAGCGGACCTAGTGCTGGGGCCAACGTCCTGACTTTC
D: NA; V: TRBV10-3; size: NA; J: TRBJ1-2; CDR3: CAISAEQFNYGHTF; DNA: TGTGCCATCAGTGCCGAACAATTTAACTATGGCCACACCTTC
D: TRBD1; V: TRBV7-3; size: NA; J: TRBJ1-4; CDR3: CASSPTRTGSEKLFF; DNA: TGTGCCAGCAGCCCTACCCGGACAGGGAGCGAAAAACTGTTTTTT
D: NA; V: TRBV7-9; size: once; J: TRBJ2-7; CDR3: CASSLNSLGEQYF; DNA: TGTGCCAGCAGCTTAAACAGCTTGGGCGAGCAGTACTTC
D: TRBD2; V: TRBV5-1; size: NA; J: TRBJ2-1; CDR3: CASSWAAVQRGSYNEQFF; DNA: TGCGCCAGCAGCTGGGCAGCTGTCCAGCGGGGCTCCTACAATGAGCAGTTCTTC
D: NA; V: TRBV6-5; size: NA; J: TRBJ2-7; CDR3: CASSFRPSVYEQYF; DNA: TGTGCCAGCAGTTTCCGACCGTCGGTATACGAGCAGTACTTC
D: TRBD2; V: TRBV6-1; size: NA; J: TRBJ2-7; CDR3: CASGKGGDGYEQYF; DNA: TGTGCCAGCGGTAAGGGAGGGGATGGGTACGAGCAGTACTTC
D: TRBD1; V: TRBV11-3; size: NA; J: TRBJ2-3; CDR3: CASSLRDRGTGDTQYF; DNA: TGTGCCAGCAGTCTACGGGACAGGGGCACGGGGGATACGCAGTATTTT
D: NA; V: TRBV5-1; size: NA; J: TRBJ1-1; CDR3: CASSLVGRAPEAFF; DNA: TGCGCCAGCAGCTTGGTGGGACGGGCCCCTGAAGCTTTCTTT
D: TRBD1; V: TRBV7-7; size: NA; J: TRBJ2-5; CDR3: CASSPTGGKETQYF; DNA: TGTGCCAGCAGCCCAACAGGGGGGAAGGAGACCCAGTACTTC
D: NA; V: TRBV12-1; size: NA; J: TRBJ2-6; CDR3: CASRGQGTYSGANVLTF; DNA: TGTGCCAGCAGGGGACAGGGGACATACTCTGGGGCCAACGTCCTGACTTTC
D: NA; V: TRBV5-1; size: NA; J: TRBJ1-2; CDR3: CASRIDRPNYGYTF; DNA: TGCGCCAGCAGGATTGATAGACCTAACTATGGCTACACCTTC
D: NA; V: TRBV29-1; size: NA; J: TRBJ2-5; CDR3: CSVEESPHSVGQYF; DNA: TGCAGCGTTGAAGAATCCCCGCATAGTGTTGGGCAGTACTTC
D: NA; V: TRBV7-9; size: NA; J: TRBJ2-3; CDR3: CASSLNMVSGSTDTQYF; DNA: TGTGCCAGCAGCTTAAATATGGTTAGCGGAAGCACAGATACGCAGTATTTT
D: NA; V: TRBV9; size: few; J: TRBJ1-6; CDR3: CASSVAAEHYNSPLHF; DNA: TGTGCCAGCAGCGTGGCGGCAGAGCACTATAATTCACCCCTCCACTTT